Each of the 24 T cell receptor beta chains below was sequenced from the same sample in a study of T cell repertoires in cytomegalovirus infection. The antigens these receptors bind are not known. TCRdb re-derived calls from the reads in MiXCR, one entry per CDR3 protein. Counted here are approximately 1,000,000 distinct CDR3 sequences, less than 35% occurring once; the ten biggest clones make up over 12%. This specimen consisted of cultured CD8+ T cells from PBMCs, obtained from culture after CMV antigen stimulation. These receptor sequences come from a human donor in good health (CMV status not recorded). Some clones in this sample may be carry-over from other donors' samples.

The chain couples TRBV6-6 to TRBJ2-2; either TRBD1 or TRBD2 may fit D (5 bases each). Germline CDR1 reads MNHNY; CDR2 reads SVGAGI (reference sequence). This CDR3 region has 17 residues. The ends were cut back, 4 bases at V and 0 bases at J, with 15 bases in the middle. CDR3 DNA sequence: TGTGCCAGCAGTTTCCACCGGGACGTAGCGAACACCGGGGAGCTGTTTTTT. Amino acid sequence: CASSFHRDVANTGELFF.

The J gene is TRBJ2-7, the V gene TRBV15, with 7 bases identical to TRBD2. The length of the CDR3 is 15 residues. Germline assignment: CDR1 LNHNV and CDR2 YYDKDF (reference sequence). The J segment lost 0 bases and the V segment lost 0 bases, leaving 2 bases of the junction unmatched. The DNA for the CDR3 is TGTGCCACCAGCAGAGATCGCGGGGGCTCCTACGAGCAGTACTTC. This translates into CATSRDRGGSYEQYF.

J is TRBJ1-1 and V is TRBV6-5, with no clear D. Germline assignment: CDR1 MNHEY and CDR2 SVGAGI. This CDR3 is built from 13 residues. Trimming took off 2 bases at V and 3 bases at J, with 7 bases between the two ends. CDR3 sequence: CASSYRTYTEAFF. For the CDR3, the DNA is TGTGCCAGCAGTTACCGGACGTACACTGAAGCTTTCTTT.

CDR3 in DNA: TGTGCCAGCCAACCTCGAGGAACCTACTACGAGCAGTACGTC. Translated: CASQPRGTYYEQYV. The chain employs TRBV6-2 or TRBV6-3 and TRBJ2-7; the D is unclear. The CDR3 extends over 14 amino acids. Germline CDR1 MNHEY, CDR2 SVGEGT. The V end was cut by 8 bases, the J end by 3 bases, with 17 bases between.

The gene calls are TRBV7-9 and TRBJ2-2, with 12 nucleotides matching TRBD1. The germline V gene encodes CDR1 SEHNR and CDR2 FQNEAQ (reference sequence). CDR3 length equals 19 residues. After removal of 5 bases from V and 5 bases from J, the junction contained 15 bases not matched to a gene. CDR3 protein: CASSPAGTGGAARTGELFF. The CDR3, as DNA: TGTGCCAGCAGCCCCGCCGGGACAGGGGGCGCGGCCAGGACCGGGGAGCTGTTTTTT.

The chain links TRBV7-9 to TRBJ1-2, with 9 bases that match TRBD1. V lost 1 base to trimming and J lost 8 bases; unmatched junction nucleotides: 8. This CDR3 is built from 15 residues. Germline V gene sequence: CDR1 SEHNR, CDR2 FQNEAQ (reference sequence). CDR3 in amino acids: CASSLDYRTGEGYTF. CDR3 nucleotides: TGTGCCAGCAGCTTAGATTATCGGACAGGGGAGGGCTACACCTTC.

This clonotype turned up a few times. The CDR3 sequence: CASSLSYESTEAFF. CDR3 nucleotide sequence: TGTGCCAGCAGTTTAAGTTATGAGTCCACTGAAGCTTTCTTT. This chain links TRBV12-3 or TRBV12-4 with TRBJ1-1, with unresolved D. V dropped 2 bases and J dropped 4 bases, with 11 bases sitting between them. This CDR3 region has 14 residues.

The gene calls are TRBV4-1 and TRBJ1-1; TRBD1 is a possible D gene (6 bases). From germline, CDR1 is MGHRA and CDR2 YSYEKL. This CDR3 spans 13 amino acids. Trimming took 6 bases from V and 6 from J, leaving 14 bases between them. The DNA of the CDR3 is TGCGCCAGCAGTCACCTGGGGGCCCCTGAAGCTTTCTTT. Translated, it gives CASSHLGAPEAFF.

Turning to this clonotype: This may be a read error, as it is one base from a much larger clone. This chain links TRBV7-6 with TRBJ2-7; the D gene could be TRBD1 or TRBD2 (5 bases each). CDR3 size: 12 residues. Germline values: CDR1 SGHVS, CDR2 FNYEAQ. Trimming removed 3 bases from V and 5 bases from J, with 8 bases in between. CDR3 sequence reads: CASSLGVDEQYF. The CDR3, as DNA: TGTGCCAGCAGCTTGGGGGTCGACGAGCAGTACTTC.

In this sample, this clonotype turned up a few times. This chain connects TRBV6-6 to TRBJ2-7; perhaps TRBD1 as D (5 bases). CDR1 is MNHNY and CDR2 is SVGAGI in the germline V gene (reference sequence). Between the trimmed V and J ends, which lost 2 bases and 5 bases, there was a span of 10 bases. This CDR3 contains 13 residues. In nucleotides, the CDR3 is TGTGCCAGCAGTTACGTCGCCAGGGACGAGCAGTACGTC. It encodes CASSYVARDEQYV.

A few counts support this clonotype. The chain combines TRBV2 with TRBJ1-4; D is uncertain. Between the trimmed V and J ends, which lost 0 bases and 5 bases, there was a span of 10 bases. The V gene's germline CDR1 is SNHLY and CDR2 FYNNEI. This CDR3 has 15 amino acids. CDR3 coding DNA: TGTGCCAGCAGTGAAGCCACCAGGTTCAATGAAAAACTGTTTTTT. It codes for CASSEATRFNEKLFF. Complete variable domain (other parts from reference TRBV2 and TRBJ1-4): EPEVTQTPSHQVTQMGQEVILRCVPISNHLYFYWYRQILGQKVEFLVSFYNNEISEKSEIFDDQFSVERPDGSNFTLKIRSTKLEDSAMYFCASSEATRFNEKLFFGSGTQLSVL.

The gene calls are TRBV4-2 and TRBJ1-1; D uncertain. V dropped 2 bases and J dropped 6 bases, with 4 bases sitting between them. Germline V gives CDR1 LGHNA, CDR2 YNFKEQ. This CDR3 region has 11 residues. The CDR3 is CASSQPPEAFF. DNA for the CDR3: TGTGCCAGCAGCCAACCCCCTGAAGCTTTCTTT.

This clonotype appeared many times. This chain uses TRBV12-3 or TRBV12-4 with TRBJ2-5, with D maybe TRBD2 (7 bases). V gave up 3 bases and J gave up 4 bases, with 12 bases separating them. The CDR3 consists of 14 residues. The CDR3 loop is CASSLGRGPETQYF. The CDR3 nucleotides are TGTGCCAGCAGTTTGGGGCGGGGGCCAGAGACCCAGTACTTC.

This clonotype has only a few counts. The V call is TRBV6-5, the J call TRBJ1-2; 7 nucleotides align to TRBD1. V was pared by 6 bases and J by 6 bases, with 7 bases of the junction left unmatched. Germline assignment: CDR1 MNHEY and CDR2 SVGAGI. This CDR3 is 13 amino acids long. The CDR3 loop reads CASSWGQNNGYTF. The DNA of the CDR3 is TGTGCCAGCAGCTGGGGACAGAACAATGGCTACACCTTC.

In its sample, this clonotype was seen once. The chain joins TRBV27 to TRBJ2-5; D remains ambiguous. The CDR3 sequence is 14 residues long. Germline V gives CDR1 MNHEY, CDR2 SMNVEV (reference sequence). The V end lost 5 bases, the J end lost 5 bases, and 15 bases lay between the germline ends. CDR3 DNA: TGTGCCAGCAGTCACCCGGACCGGCCTGAGACCCAGTACTTC. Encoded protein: CASSHPDRPETQYF.

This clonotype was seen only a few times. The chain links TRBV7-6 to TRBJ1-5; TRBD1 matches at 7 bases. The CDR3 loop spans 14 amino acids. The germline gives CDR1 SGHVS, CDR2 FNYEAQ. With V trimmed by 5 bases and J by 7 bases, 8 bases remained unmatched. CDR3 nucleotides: TGTGCCAGCAGCGCGTCACAGGGGTCCCAGCCCCAGCATTTT. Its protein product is CASSASQGSQPQHF.

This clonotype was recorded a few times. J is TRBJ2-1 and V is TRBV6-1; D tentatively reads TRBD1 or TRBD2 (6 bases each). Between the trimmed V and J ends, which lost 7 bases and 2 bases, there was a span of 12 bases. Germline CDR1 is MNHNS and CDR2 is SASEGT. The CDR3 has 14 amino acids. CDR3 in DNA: TGTGCCAGCAATAAGGGGGGTCCCTACAATGAGCAGTTCTTC. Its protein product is CASNKGGPYNEQFF.

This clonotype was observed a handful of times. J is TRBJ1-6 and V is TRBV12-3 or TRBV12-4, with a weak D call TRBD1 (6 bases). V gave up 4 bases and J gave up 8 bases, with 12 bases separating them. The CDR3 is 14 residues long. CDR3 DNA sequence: TGTGCCAGCAGTTCTACAGGGTTCTATTCACCCCTCCACTTT. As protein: CASSSTGFYSPLHF.

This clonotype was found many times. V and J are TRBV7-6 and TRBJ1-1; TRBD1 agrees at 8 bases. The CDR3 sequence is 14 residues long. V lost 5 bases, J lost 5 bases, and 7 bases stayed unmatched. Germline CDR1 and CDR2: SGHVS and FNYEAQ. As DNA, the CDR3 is TGTGCCAGCAGCCCGACCGACAGGGGTACTGAAGCTTTCTTT. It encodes CASSPTDRGTEAFF.

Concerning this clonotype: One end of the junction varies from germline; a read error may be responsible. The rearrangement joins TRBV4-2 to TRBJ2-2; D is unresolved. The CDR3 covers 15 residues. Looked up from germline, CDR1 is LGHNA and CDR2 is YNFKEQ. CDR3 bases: TGTGCCAGCAGCCAAGAGCCCCTGAACTCCGGGGAGCTGTTTTTT. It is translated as CASSQEPLNSGELFF.

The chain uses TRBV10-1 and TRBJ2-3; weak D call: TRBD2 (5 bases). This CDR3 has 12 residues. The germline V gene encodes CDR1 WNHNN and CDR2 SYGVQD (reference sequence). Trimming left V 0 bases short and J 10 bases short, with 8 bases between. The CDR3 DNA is TGCGCCAGCAGTGAGTCCCGGGGTCCGCAGTATTTT. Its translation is CASSESRGPQYF.

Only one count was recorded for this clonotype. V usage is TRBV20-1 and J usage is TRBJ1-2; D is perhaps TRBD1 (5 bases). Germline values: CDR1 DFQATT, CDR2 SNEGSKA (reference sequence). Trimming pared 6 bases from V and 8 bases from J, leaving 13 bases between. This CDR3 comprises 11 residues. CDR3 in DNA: TGCAGTGCAGAGGGGACTGGGGGCTACACCTTC. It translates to CSAEGTGGYTF.

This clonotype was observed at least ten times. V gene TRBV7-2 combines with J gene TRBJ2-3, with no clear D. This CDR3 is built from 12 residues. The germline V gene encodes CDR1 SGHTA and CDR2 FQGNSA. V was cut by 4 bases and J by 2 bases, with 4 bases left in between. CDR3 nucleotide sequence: TGTGCCAGCAGCTGGTACACAGATACGCAGTATTTT. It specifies CASSWYTDTQYF.

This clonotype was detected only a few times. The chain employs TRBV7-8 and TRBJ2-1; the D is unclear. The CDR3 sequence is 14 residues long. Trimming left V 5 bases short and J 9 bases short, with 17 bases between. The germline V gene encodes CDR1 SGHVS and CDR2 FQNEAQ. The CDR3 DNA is TGTGCCAGCAGCGTTATCACGAACCGTGCTGAGCAGTTCTTC. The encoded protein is CASSVITNRAEQFF.